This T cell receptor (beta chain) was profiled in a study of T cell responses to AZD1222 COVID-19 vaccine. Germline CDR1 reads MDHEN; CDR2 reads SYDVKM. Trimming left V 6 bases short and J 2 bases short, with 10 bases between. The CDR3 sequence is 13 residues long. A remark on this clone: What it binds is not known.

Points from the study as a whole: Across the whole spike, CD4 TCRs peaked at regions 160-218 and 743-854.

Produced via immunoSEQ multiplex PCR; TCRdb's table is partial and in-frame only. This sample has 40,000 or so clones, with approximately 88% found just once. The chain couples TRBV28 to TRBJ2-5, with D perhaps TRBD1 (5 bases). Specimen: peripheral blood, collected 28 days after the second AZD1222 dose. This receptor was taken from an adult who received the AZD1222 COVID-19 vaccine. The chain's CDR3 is CASRPTGQETQYF. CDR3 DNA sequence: TGTGCCAGCAGGCCTACAGGACAAGAGACCCAGTACTTC. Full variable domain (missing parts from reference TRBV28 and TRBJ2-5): DVKVTQSSRYLVKRTGEKVFLECVQDMDHENMFWYRQDPGLGLRLIYFSYDVKMKEKGDIPEGYSVSREKKERFSLILESASTNQTSMYLCASRPTGQETQYFGPGTRLLVL.